This entry concerns a single T cell receptor beta chain. Per the original methods: Quantification of nucleated cells was approximated via reference gene primer amplification. Clones were read by immunoSEQ multiplex PCR, and TCRdb kept only the in-frame ones, dropping some. That table supplies the V and J calls and clone size; D and trimming were determined from the DNA. The sample holds over 100,000 clones; just under 80% are singletons and the top ten take around 15%. CDR1 and CDR2 from the germline V gene are SGHTA and FQGTGA. Trimming pared 0 bases from V and 4 bases from J, leaving 6 bases between. The length of the CDR3 is 14 residues. This sample is drawn from a study of blood T cell repertoires in COVID-19. Study in general: Sites in the United States, Italy and Spain provided acute and convalescent COVID-19 samples. PBMCs, B-cell-depleted T cells, or T cells were the source of the cDNA or gDNA that made up the material.

The rearrangement uses TRBV7-3 and TRBJ2-2; D is ambiguous. What was sequenced was peripheral blood. The clonotype was recovered from a man aged 55 to 69 with active or convalescent COVID-19. CDR3 amino acids: CASSLTAVTGELFF. DNA for the CDR3: TGTGCCAGCAGCTTAACGGCGGTCACCGGGGAGCTGTTTTTT.